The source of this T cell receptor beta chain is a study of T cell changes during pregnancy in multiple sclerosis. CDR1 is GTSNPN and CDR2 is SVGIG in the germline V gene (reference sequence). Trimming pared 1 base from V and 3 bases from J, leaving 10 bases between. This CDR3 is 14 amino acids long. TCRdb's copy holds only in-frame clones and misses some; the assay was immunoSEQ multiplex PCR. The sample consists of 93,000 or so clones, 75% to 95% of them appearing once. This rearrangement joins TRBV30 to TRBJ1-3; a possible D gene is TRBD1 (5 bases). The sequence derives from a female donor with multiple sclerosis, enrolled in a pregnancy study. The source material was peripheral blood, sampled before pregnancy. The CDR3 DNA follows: TGTGCCTGGAGTGCAGGGCAAGGTGGAAACACCATATATTTT. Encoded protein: CAWSAGQGGNTIYF.